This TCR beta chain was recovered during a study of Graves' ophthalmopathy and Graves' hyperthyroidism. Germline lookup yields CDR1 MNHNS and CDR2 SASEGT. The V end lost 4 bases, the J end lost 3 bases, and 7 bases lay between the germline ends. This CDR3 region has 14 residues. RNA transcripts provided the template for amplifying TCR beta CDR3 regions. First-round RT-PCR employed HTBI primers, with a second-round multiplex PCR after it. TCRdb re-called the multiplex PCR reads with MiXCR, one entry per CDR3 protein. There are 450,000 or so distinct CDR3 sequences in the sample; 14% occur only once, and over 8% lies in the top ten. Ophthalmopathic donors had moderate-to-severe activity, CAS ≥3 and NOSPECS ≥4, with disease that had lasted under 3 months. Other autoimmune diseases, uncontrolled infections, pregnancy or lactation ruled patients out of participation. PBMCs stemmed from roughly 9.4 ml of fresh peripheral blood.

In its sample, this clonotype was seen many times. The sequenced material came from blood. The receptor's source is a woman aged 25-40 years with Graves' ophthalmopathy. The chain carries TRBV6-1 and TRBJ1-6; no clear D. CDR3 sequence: CASSAIGYNSPLHF. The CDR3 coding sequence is TGTGCCAGCAGTGCGATCGGCTATAATTCACCCCTCCACTTT.